Below are 4 T cell receptor beta chains sequenced from a single sample in a study of shared clonotypes between healthy human individuals. Assay: immunoSEQ multiplex PCR; the TCRdb copy retains only in-frame clones and omits some. The sample shows some 1 million clones, around 76% of them seen only once. The specimen sequenced was memory CD4+ T cells sorted from blood. Subset: CD45RA-negative fraction. All receptors derive from a young man in good health.

This rearrangement joins TRBV5-6 to TRBJ2-3, with TRBD2 identical over 9 bases. This CDR3 has 17 amino acids. The germline gives CDR1 SGHDT, CDR2 YYEEEE. V was clipped by 6 bases and J by 1 base; unmatched bases: 12. In nucleotides, the CDR3 is TGTGCCAGCACCTTATTTGGGAGACTAGCGGGCACAGATACGCAGTATTTT. It codes for CASTLFGRLAGTDTQYF. Combining the CDR3 with reference TRBV5-6 and TRBJ2-3 gives the whole variable domain DAGVTQSPTHLIKTRGQQVTLRCSPKSGHDTVSWYQQALGQGPQFIFQYYEEEERQRGNFPDRFSGHQFPNYSSELNVNALLLGDSALYLCASTLFGRLAGTDTQYFGPGTRLTVL.

The rearrangement uses TRBV4-2 and TRBJ2-1, with 14 bases aligning to TRBD2. This CDR3 contains 16 residues. Unmatched junction bases numbered 8, after V lost 5 bases and J lost 8 bases. Germline values: CDR1 LGHNA, CDR2 YNFKEQ. Here the CDR3 reads CASSSTTSGGAYEQFF. CDR3 DNA sequence: TGTGCCAGCAGCTCCACGACTAGCGGGGGGGCATATGAGCAGTTCTTC.

This clone showed up just a few times. This chain links TRBV5-1 with TRBJ2-3; 9 bases are a match to TRBD1. CDR3 length: 16 amino acids. Per germline, CDR1 SGHRS and CDR2 YFSETQ. J lost 0 bases, V lost 2 bases, and 4 bases had no gene match. CDR3 region: CASSFGDRESTDTQYF. CDR3 in DNA: TGCGCCAGCAGCTTCGGGGACAGGGAAAGCACAGATACGCAGTATTTT.

The chain carries TRBV6-1 and TRBJ1-2; D call uncertain. V gave up 5 bases and J gave up 8 bases, with 12 bases separating them. Per the germline V gene, CDR1 is MNHNS and CDR2 is SASEGT. This CDR3 contains 12 residues. This CDR3 is CASSRQSSGYTF. Here the CDR3 DNA reads TGTGCCAGCAGTCGGCAGTCGTCGGGCTACACCTTC.